This TCR beta chain was captured in a study of CD8+ T cells in alopecia areata. Noted treatment: oral pan-JAK inhibitor, 5-10 mg twice daily. As the sequencing template, cDNA was produced by extracting RNA and reverse transcribing it. The protocol was immunoSEQ multiplex PCR, while the TCRdb copy is restricted to in-frame clones and leaves out a portion. The table has 190,000 or so clones, roughly 64% seen once. Between the trimmed V and J ends, which lost 0 bases and 5 bases, there was a span of 12 bases. Per germline, CDR1 SGHRS and CDR2 YFSETQ. The CDR3 is 15 residues long. The TCR comes from a human donor with alopecia areata. The sequencing used CD8+ T cells sorted from blood, collected at week 24, from a patient treated with tofacitinib. This chain connects TRBV5-1 to TRBJ2-1; no firm D call. CDR3 loop: CASSLAGALNNEQFF. The CDR3 nucleotides are TGCGCCAGCAGCTTGGCCGGAGCTTTGAACAATGAGCAGTTCTTC.